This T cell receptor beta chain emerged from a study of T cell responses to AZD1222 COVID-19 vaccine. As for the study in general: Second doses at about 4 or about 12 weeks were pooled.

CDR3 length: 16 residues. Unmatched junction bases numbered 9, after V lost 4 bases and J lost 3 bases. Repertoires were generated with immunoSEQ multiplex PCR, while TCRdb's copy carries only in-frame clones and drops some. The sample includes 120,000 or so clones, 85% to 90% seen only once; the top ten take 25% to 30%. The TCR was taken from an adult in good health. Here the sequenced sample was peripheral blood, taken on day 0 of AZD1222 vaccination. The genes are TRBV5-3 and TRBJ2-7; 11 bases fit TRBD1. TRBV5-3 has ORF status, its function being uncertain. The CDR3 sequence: CARSLALGQGVYEQYF. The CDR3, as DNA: TGTGCCAGAAGCCTAGCCCTGGGACAGGGGGTCTACGAGCAGTACTTC.